This T cell receptor (beta chain) was observed in a study of Graves' ophthalmopathy and Graves' hyperthyroidism. TCR beta CDR3 amplification used RNA transcripts. After a first-round RT-PCR with HTBI primers, a second-round multiplex PCR was run. TCRdb analysed the multiplex PCR reads with MiXCR anew, one entry per CDR3 protein. The sample lists almost 750,000 distinct CDR3 sequences, 40% occurring once. Presentation of ophthalmopathy in the donors involved moderate-to-severe activity, CAS ≥3, NOSPECS ≥4 and a duration under 3 months. Looked up from germline, CDR1 is MNHNS and CDR2 is SASEGT. The CDR3 runs 14 residues. The V end lost 4 bases, the J end lost 2 bases, and 11 bases lay between the germline ends.

The TCR comes from an adult man with Graves' ophthalmopathy. The V and J genes are TRBV6-1 and TRBJ1-2; D gene ambiguous. The sequenced material came from peripheral blood. CDR3: CASSGEGGNYGYTF. The DNA of the CDR3 is TGTGCCAGCAGTGGCGAGGGAGGGAACTATGGCTACACCTTC.